The present T cell receptor beta chain was sequenced within a study of blood T cells in healthy people across ages. Healthy Russian Caucasian donors spanned ages roughly 6 to 90 years. The authors drew around 9.3 milliliters of peripheral blood from each donor. General study points: The fall in TCR beta diversity per million T cells was roughly linear with age.

A sample-barcoded 5' primer and a J-beta primer mix were used in a second PCR of about 7 to 11 cycles. TCRdb processed the 5' RACE reads anew with MiXCR; each CDR3 protein has one entry. In the table there are fewer than 900,000 distinct CDR3 sequences, roughly 45% of which are singletons. Of note for this clonotype: What it binds is unknown.

Trimming stripped 5 bases from V and 0 bases from J, with 16 bases between. Per the germline V gene, CDR1 is PRHDT and CDR2 is FYEKMQ (reference sequence). The CDR3 is made up of 16 amino acids. Sample: blood. The sequence derives from a woman in her fifties or sixties in good health. The chain carries TRBV13 and TRBJ1-1; tentatively, D is TRBD1 (5 bases). CDR3 nucleotides: TGTGCCAGCAGCCCCCTTCGACAGAGACTGAACACTGAAGCTTTCTTT. Protein: CASSPLRQRLNTEAFF.